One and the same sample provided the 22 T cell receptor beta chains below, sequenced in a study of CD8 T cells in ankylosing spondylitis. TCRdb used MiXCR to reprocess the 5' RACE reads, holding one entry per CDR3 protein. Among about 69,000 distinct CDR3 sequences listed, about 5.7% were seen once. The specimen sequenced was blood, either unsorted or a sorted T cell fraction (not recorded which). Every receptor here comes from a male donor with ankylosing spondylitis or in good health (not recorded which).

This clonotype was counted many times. In DNA, the CDR3 is TGCGCCAGCAGCTTGGGGGGGGGCTCAGATACGCAGTATTTT. Its translation is CASSLGGGSDTQYF. The rearrangement joins TRBV5-1 to TRBJ2-3; D is possibly TRBD2 (7 bases). Per germline, CDR1 SGHRS and CDR2 YFSETQ. The CDR3 has 14 residues. The V and J ends lost 0 bases and 4 bases respectively, with 9 bases between them.

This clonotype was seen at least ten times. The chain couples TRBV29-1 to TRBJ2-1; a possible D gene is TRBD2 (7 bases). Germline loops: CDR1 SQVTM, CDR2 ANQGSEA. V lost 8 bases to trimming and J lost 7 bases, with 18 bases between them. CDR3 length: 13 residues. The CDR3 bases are TGCAGCTCTCATAGGGGGGGCCAGAATGAGCAGTTCTTC. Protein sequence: CSSHRGGQNEQFF.

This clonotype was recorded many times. The CDR3, as DNA: TGTGCCAGCAACCGGGCAGGGCAAAAGAAGCAGGAGACCCAGTACTTC. It specifies CASNRAGQKKQETQYF. The V gene is TRBV6-2 or TRBV6-3, the J gene TRBJ2-5; a weak D match, TRBD1 (5 bases). This CDR3 comprises 16 residues. Germline assignment: CDR1 MNHEY and CDR2 SVGEGT. V shed 7 bases and J shed 5 bases, with 23 bases lying between them.

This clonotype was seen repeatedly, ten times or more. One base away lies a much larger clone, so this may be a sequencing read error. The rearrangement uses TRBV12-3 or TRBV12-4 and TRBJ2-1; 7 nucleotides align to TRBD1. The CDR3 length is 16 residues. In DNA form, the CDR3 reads TGTACCAGCAGTTTAGCGACAGGGACCCTCTACAATGAGCAGTTCTTC. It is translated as CTSSLATGTLYNEQFF.

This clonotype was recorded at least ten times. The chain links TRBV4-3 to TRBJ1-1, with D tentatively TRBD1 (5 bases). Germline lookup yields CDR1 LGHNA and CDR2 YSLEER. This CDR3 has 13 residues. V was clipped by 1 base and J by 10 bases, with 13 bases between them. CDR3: CASSQVDAGGAFF. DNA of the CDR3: TGCGCCAGCAGCCAAGTGGATGCCGGGGGAGCTTTCTTT.

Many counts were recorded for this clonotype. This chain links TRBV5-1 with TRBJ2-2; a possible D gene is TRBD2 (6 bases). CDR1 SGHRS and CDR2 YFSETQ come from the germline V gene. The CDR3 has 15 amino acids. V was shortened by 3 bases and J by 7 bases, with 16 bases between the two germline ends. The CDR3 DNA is TGCGCCAGCAGCTCAGGAGGAGGGGTTAGCGGGGAGCTGTTTTTT. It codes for CASSSGGGVSGELFF.

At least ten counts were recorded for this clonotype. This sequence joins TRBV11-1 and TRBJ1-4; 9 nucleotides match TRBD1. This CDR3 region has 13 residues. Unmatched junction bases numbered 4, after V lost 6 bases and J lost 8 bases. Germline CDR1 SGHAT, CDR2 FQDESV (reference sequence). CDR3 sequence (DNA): TGTGCCAGCAGGAGGACAGGGGACGAAAAACTGTTTTTT. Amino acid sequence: CASRRTGDEKLFF. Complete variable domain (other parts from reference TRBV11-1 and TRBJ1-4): EAEVAQSPRYKITEKSQAVAFWCDPISGHATLYWYRQILGQGPELLVQFQDESVVDDSQLPKDRFSAERLKGVDSTLKIQPAELGDSAMYLCASRRTGDEKLFFGSGTQLSVL.

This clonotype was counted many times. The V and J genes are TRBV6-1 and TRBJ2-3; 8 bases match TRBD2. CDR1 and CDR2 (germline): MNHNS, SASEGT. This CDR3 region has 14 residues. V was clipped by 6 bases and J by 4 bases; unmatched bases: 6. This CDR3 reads CASRTRGGADTQYF. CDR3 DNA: TGTGCCAGCAGGACCCGGGGGGGCGCAGATACGCAGTATTTT.

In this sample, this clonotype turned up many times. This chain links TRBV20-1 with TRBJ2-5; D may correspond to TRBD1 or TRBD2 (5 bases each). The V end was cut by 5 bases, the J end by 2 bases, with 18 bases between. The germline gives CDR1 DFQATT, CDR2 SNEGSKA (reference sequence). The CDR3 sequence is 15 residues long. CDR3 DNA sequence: TGCAGTGCTGGACCGGGACCGCCCTTACAAGAGACCCAGTACTTC. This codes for CSAGPGPPLQETQYF.

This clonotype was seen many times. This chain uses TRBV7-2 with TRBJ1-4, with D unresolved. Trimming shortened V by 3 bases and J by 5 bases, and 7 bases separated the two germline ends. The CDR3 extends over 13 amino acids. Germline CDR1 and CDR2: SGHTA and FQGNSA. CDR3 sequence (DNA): TGTGCCAGCAGCTTTGGCCCGAATGAAAAACTGTTTTTT. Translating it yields CASSFGPNEKLFF.

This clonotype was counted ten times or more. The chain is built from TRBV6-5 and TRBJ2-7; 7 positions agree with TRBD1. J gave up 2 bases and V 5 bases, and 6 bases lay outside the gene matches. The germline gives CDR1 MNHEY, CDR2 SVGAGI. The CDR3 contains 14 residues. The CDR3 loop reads CASSSRQGTYEQYF. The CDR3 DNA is TGTGCCAGCAGTAGTCGACAGGGAACCTACGAGCAGTACTTC.

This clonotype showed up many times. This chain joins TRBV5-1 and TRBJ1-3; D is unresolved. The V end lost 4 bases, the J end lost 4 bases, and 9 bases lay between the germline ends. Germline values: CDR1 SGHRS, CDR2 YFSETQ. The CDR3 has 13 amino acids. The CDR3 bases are TGCGCCAGCAGCCCTGAGAACGGAAACACCATATATTTT. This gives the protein CASSPENGNTIYF.

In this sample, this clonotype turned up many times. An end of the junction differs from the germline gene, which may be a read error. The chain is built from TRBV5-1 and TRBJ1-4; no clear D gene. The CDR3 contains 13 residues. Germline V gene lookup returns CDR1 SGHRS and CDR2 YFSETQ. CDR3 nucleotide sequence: TGCGCCAGCAGCTCAGGAACTGATGAAAAACTGTTTTTT. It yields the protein CASSSGTDEKLFF.

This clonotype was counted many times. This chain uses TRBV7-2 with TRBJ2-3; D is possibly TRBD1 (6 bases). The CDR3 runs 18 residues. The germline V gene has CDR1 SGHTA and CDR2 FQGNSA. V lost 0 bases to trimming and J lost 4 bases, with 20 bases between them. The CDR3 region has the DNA TGTGCCAGCAGCTTAGCGGGACGTGGGGGCGGTTATGCAGATACGCAGTATTTT. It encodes CASSLAGRGGGYADTQYF. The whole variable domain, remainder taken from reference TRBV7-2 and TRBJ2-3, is GAGVSQSPSNKVTEKGKDVELRCDPISGHTALYWYRQSLGQGLEFLIYFQGNSAPDKSGLPSDRFSAERTGGSVSTLTIQRTQQEDSAVYLCASSLAGRGGGYADTQYFGPGTRLTVL.

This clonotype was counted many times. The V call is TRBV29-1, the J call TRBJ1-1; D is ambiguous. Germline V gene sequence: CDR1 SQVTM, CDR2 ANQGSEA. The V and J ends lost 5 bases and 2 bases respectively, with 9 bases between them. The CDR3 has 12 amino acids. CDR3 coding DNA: TGCAGCGTTAGTGACGGAAACACTGAAGCTTTCTTT. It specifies CSVSDGNTEAFF.

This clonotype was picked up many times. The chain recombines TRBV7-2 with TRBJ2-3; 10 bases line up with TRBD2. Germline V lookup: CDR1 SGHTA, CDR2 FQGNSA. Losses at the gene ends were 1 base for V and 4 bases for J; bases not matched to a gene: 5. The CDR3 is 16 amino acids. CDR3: CASSLDPSGGSDTQYF. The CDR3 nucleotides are TGTGCCAGCAGCTTAGATCCTAGCGGGGGCTCAGATACGCAGTATTTT. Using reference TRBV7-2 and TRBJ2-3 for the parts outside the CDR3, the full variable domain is GAGVSQSPSNKVTEKGKDVELRCDPISGHTALYWYRQSLGQGLEFLIYFQGNSAPDKSGLPSDRFSAERTGGSVSTLTIQRTQQEDSAVYLCASSLDPSGGSDTQYFGPGTRLTVL.

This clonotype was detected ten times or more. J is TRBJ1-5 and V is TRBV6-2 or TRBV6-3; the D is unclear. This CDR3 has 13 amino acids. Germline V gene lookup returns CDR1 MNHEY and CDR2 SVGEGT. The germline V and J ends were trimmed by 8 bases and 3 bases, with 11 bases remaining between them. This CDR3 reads CASLQAFNQPQHF. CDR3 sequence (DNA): TGTGCCAGCCTCCAGGCCTTCAATCAGCCCCAGCATTTT.

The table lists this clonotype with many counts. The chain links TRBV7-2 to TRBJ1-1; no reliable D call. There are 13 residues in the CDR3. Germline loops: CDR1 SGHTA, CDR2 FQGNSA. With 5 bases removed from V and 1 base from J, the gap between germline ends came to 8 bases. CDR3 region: CASSAVRNTEAFF. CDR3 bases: TGTGCCAGCAGCGCTGTAAGGAACACTGAAGCTTTCTTT.

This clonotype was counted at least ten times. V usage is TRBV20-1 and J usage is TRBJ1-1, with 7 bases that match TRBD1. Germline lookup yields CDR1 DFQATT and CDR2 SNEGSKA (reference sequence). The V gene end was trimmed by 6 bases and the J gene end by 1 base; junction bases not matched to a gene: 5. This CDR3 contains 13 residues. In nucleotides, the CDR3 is TGCAGTGCCCTTCGACAGGGGAACACTGAAGCTTTCTTT. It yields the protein CSALRQGNTEAFF.

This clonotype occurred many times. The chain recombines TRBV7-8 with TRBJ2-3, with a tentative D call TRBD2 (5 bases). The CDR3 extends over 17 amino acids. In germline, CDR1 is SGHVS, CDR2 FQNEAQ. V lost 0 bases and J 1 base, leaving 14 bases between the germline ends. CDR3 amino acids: CASSLASRGSGTDTQYF. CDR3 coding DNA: TGTGCCAGCAGCTTAGCATCCCGAGGGTCTGGCACAGATACGCAGTATTTT.

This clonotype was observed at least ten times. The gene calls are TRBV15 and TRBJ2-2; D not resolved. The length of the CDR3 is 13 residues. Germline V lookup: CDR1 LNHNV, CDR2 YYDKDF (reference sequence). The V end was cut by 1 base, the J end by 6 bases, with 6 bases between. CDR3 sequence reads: CATSRVGSGELFF. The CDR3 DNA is TGTGCCACCAGCAGAGTGGGGTCCGGGGAGCTGTTTTTT.

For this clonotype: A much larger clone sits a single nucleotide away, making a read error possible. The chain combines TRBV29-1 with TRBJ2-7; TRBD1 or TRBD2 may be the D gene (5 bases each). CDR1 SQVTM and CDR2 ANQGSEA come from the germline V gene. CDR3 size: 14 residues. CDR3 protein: CSIEDPEGFREQYF. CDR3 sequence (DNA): TGCAGCATTGAAGACCCAGAGGGGTTTCGCGAGCAGTACTTC.